Shown below are 16 T cell receptor beta chains from a single sample sequenced in a study of T cells in narcolepsy. Profiling relied on immunoSEQ multiplex PCR, and the TCRdb table lists in-frame clones only, not all of them. Of around 24,000 clones in the sample, approximately 80% were seen once. The specimen sequenced was memory (CD45RA-) CD4+ T cells from blood. All receptors come from a human donor in good health.

The V gene is TRBV7-6, the J gene TRBJ2-3; 13 nucleotides agree with TRBD2. The V gene end was trimmed by 0 bases and the J gene end by 5 bases; junction bases not matched to a gene: 2. The CDR3 has 16 amino acids. The germline CDR1 and CDR2 sequences are SGHVS and FNYEAQ. The chain's CDR3 is CASSLALAGGGDTQYF. CDR3 in DNA: TGTGCCAGCAGCTTAGCACTAGCGGGAGGGGGAGATACGCAGTATTTT. Supplemented by reference TRBV7-6 and TRBJ2-3, the full variable domain reads GAGVSQSPRYKVTKRGQDVALRCDPISGHVSLYWYRQALGQGPEFLTYFNYEAQQDKSGLPNDRFSAERPEGSISTLTIQRTEQRDSAMYRCASSLALAGGGDTQYFGPGTRLTVL.

This chain uses TRBV6-6 with TRBJ1-1; D might be TRBD1 (5 bases). V lost 6 bases, J lost 3 bases, and 11 bases lay in between. The CDR3 length is 13 residues. CDR1 is MNHNY, CDR2 SVGAGI, per germline (reference sequence). The CDR3 region is CASRPGPHTEAFF. The CDR3 region has the DNA TGTGCCAGCAGGCCAGGGCCCCACACTGAAGCTTTCTTT.

The V and J genes are TRBV5-1 and TRBJ2-2, with 9 bases matching TRBD1. Trimming at V came to 1 base and at J to 8 bases, leaving 6 bases not matched to a gene. The CDR3 covers 15 residues. Germline loops: CDR1 SGHRS, CDR2 YFSETQ. The CDR3 sequence is CASSLYGQGRGELFF. In DNA, the CDR3 is TGCGCCAGCAGCTTGTACGGACAGGGGAGAGGGGAGCTGTTTTTT.

CDR3 amino acids: CASSQVASGSRVTDTQYF. The CDR3 nucleotides are TGCGCCAGCAGCCAAGTGGCTAGCGGGAGCCGGGTCACAGATACGCAGTATTTT. The J gene is TRBJ2-3, the V gene TRBV4-1; TRBD2 aligns across 10 bases. CDR1 MGHRA and CDR2 YSYEKL come from the germline V gene. The CDR3 totals 18 residues. After removal of 1 base from V and 2 bases from J, the junction contained 9 bases not matched to a gene.

This sequence joins TRBV30 and TRBJ1-2; TRBD1 might be the D (6 bases). Germline V gene sequence: CDR1 GTSNPN, CDR2 SVGIG (reference sequence). Trimming stripped 3 bases from V and 0 bases from J, with 20 bases between. This CDR3 is built from 17 residues. The CDR3 reads CAWRVGGWLDANYGYTF. CDR3 bases: TGTGCCTGGAGGGTGGGGGGCTGGTTGGACGCTAACTATGGCTACACCTTC. The full variable domain, in which reference TRBV30 and TRBJ1-2 provide the parts outside the CDR3, is SQTIHQWPATLVQPVGSPLSLECTVEGTSNPNLYWYRQAAGRGLQLLFYSVGIGQISSEVPQNLSASRPQDRQFILSSKKLLLSDSGFYLCAWRVGGWLDANYGYTFGSGTRLTVV.

The gene calls are TRBV25-1 and TRBJ2-7, with TRBD2 as a possible D gene (6 bases). Germline CDR1 is MGHDK and CDR2 is SYGVNS. Trimming took off 4 bases at V and 3 bases at J, with 13 bases between the two ends. This CDR3 spans 14 amino acids. The CDR3 DNA is TGTGCCAGCAGTGCTCCGGGAGAAAACTACGAGCAGTACTTC. This codes for CASSAPGENYEQYF.

The rearrangement uses TRBV7-2 and TRBJ1-2, with D maybe TRBD1 (5 bases). The germline gives CDR1 SGHTA, CDR2 FQGNSA. Trimming removed 3 bases from V and 0 bases from J, with 11 bases in between. This CDR3 spans 15 amino acids. The CDR3 DNA follows: TGTGCCAGCAGCTTGGCGGGGCTAGCTAACTATGGCTACACCTTC. It codes for CASSLAGLANYGYTF.

Notes on this clone: This sample includes further DNA sequences coding for the same CDR3. The V gene is TRBV11-2, the J gene TRBJ2-3; 12 bases match TRBD2. V lost 4 bases to trimming and J lost 4 bases; unmatched junction nucleotides: 6. From germline, CDR1 is SGHAT and CDR2 FQNNGV. This CDR3 has 16 amino acids. This CDR3 reads CASSWRLAGVSDTQYF. CDR3 DNA: TGTGCCAGCAGCTGGCGACTAGCGGGGGTGTCAGATACGCAGTATTTT.

V and J are TRBV6-1 and TRBJ2-3, with 7 nucleotides matching TRBD1. V lost 7 bases, J lost 3 bases, and 10 bases stayed unmatched. Germline assignment: CDR1 MNHNS and CDR2 SASEGT. The CDR3 loop spans 15 amino acids. In nucleotides, the CDR3 is TGTGCCAGCACTTCGACAGGGTCGAGGACAGATACGCAGTATTTT. It codes for CASTSTGSRTDTQYF.

This chain connects TRBV28 to TRBJ1-2; D is undetermined. In germline, CDR1 is MDHEN, CDR2 SYDVKM. This CDR3 has 13 residues. The V gene lost 7 bases and the J gene lost 8 bases, with 17 bases spanning the gap. CDR3 DNA: TGTGCCAGCACCCCTCAGGTCAGGATGGGCTACACCTTC. Translating gives CASTPQVRMGYTF.

CDR3 sequence: CATSRVVQGEKLFF. CDR3 sequence (DNA): TGTGCCACCAGCAGAGTAGTCCAGGGAGAAAAACTGTTTTTT. The chain carries TRBV15 and TRBJ1-4, with a possible D match to TRBD1 (5 bases). The germline V gene encodes CDR1 LNHNV and CDR2 YYDKDF (reference sequence). The CDR3 is 14 amino acids. Deletions cut 1 base from V and 8 bases from J, with 11 bases between. Looking up the rest from reference TRBV15 and TRBJ1-4 gives the full variable domain: DAMVIQNPRYQVTQFGKPVTLSCSQTLNHNVMYWYQQKSSQAPKLLFHYYDKDFNNEADTPDNFQSRRPNTSFCFLDIRSPGLGDTAMYLCATSRVVQGEKLFFGSGTQLSVL.

The V gene is TRBV4-1, the J gene TRBJ1-2; D not certain. The germline CDR1 and CDR2 sequences are MGHRA and YSYEKL. The CDR3 extends over 14 amino acids. Trimming left V 1 base short and J 4 bases short, with 10 bases between. The CDR3 nucleotides are TGCGCCAGCAGCCAAGGTGGGGTCCTCTATGGCTACACCTTC. Translation: CASSQGGVLYGYTF.

This clone was picked up one time. V and J are TRBV28 and TRBJ1-1, with TRBD1 matching over 7 bases. This CDR3 is built from 16 residues. Trimming at V came to 5 bases and at J to 2 bases, leaving 11 bases not matched to a gene. Germline assignment: CDR1 MDHEN and CDR2 SYDVKM. The CDR3: CASSPGIGGENTEAFF. The CDR3 DNA follows: TGTGCCAGCAGTCCTGGGATAGGGGGCGAAAACACTGAAGCTTTCTTT. The whole variable domain, filled in from reference TRBV28 and TRBJ1-1, reads DVKVTQSSRYLVKRTGEKVFLECVQDMDHENMFWYRQDPGLGLRLIYFSYDVKMKEKGDIPEGYSVSREKKERFSLILESASTNQTSMYLCASSPGIGGENTEAFFGQGTRLTVV.

V and J are TRBV10-3 and TRBJ1-3; D gene ambiguous. The V end was cut by 0 bases, the J end by 0 bases, with 6 bases between. Germline CDR1 reads ENHRY; CDR2 reads SYGVKD. The CDR3 sequence is 15 residues long. This CDR3 is CAISESLDSGNTIYF. CDR3 DNA sequence: TGTGCCATCAGTGAGTCCTTGGACTCTGGAAACACCATATATTTT.

The rearrangement links TRBV5-1 to TRBJ2-5, with D unresolved. This CDR3 region has 13 residues. The V gene lost 3 bases and the J gene lost 1 base, with 7 bases spanning the gap. Germline V gene data show CDR1 as SGHRS and CDR2 as YFSETQ. This CDR3 reads CASSSRAQETQYF. The CDR3 DNA is TGCGCCAGCAGCTCCCGGGCCCAAGAGACCCAGTACTTC.

The V call is TRBV9, the J call TRBJ2-2; 11 bases agree with TRBD2. The germline V gene encodes CDR1 SGDLS and CDR2 YYNGEE. J gave up 3 bases and V 2 bases, and 12 bases lay outside the gene matches. The CDR3 is 19 amino acids. For the CDR3, the DNA is TGTGCCAGCAGCGTGCCCCGTACTAGCGGGAGTCAGGACACCGGGGAGCTGTTTTTT. Translation gives CASSVPRTSGSQDTGELFF. Full variable domain (outside the CDR3, taken from reference TRBV9 and TRBJ2-2): DSGVTQTPKHLITATGQRVTLRCSPRSGDLSVYWYQQSLDQGLQFLIQYYNGEERAKGNILERFSAQQFPDLHSELNLSSLELGDSALYFCASSVPRTSGSQDTGELFFGEGSRLTVL.